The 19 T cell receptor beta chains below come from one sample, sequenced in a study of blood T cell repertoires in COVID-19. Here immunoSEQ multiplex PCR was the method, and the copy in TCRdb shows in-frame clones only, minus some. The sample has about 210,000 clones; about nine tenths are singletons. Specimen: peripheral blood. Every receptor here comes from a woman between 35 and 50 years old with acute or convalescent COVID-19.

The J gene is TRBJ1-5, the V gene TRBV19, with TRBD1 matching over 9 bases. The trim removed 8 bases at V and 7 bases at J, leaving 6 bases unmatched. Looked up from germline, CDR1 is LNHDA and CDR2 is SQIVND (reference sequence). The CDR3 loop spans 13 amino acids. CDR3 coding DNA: TGTGCCAGTGGACAGGGGCTTCGGCAGCCCCAGCATTTT. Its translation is CASGQGLRQPQHF. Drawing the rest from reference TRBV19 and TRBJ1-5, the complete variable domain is DGGITQSPKYLFRKEGQNVTLSCEQNLNHDAMYWYRQDPGQGLRLIYYSQIVNDFQKGDIAEGYSVSREKKESFPLTVTSAQKNPTAFYLCASGQGLRQPQHFGDGTRLSIL.

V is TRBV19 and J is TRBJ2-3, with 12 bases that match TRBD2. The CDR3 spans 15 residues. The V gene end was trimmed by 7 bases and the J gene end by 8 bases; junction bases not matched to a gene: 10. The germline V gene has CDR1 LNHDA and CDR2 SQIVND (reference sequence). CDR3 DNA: TGTGCCAGTACCAAAGGGGGACTAGCGGGCGGTACGCAGTATTTT. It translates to CASTKGGLAGGTQYF.

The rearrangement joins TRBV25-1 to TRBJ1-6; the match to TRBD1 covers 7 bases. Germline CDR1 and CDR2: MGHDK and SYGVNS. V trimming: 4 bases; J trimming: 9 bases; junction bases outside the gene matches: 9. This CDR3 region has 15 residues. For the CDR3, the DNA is TGTGCCAGCAGTGGGGATAGACAGGGTATTTCACCCCTCCACTTT. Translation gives CASSGDRQGISPLHF.

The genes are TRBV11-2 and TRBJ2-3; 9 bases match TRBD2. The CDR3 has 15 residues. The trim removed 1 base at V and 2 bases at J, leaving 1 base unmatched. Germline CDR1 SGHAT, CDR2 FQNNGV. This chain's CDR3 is CASSLGLAATDTQYF. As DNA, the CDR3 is TGTGCCAGCAGCTTAGGACTAGCGGCCACAGATACGCAGTATTTT.

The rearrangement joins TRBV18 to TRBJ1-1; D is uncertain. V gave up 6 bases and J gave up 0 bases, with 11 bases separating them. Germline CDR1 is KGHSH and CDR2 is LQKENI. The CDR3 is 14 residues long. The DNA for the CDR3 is TGTGCCAGCTCCTTCCCAGGCCTGAACACTGAAGCTTTCTTT. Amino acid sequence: CASSFPGLNTEAFF.

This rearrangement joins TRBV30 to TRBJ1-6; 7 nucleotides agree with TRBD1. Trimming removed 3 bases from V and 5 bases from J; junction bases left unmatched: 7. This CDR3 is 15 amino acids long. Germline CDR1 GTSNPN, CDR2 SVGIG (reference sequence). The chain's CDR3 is CAWRETGADNSPLHF. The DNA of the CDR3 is TGTGCCTGGAGGGAAACAGGGGCTGATAATTCACCCCTCCACTTT.

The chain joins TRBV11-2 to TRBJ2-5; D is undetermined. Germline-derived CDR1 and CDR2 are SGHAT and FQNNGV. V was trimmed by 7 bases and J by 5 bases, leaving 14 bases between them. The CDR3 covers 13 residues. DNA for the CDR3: TGTGCCAGCAACTCAGCGTTCATGGAGACCCAGTACTTC. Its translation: CASNSAFMETQYF.

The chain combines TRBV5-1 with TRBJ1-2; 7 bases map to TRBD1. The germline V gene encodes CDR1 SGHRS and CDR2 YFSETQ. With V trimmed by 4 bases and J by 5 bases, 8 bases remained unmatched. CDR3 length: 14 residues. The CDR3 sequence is CASSPGDSTYGYTF. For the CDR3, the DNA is TGCGCCAGCAGCCCAGGGGACAGTACTTATGGCTACACCTTC.

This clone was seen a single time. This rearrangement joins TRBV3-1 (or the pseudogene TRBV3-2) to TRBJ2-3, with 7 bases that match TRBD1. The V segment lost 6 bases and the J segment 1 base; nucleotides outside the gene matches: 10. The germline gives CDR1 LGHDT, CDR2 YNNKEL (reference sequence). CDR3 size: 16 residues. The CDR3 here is CASRTGYSARTDTQYF. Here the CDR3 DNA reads TGTGCCAGCAGGACAGGGTATTCGGCACGCACAGATACGCAGTATTTT.

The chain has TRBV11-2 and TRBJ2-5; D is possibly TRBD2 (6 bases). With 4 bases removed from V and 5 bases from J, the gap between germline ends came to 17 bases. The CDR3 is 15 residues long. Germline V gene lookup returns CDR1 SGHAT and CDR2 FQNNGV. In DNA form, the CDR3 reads TGTGCCAGCAGCTCACGACTAGGCCTGGGGGAGACCCAGTACTTC. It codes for CASSSRLGLGETQYF.

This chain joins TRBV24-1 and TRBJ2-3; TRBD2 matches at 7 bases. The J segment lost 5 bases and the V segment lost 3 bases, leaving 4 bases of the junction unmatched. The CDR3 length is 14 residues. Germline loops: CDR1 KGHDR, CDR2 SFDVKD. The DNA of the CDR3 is TGTGCCACCAGTGATATACTAGCGAGAGATACGCAGTATTTT. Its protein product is CATSDILARDTQYF.

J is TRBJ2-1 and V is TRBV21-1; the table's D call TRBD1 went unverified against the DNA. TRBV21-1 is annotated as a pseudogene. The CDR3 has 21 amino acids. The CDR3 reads CASSKVQGQGRVPTAYNEQFF. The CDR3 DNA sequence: TGTGCCAGCAGCAAAGTTCAGGGACAGGGAAGGGTTCCTACGGCATACAATGAGCAGTTCTTC.

The CDR3 region is CASRNDRAGNTIYF. CDR3 DNA: TGTGCCAGTAGAAACGACAGGGCTGGAAACACCATATATTTT. V usage is TRBV19 and J usage is TRBJ1-3, with 7 bases aligning to TRBD1. The CDR3 is 14 residues long. The V and J ends lost 6 bases and 2 bases, in that order; junction bases with no gene match: 4. Per germline, CDR1 LNHDA and CDR2 SQIVND (reference sequence).

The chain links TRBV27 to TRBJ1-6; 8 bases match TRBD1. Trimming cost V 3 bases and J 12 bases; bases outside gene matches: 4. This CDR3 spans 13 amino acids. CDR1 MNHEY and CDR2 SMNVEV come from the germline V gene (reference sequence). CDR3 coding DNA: TGTGCCAGCAGTTTTGCCGACAGGGGACCCCTCCACTTT. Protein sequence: CASSFADRGPLHF.

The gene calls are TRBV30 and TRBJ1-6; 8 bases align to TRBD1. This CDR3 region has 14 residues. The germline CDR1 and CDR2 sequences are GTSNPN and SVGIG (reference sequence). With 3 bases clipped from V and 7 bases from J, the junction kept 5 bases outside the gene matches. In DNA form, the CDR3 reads TGTGCCTGGAGCATGGACAGGGTGAATTCACCCCTCCACTTT. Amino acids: CAWSMDRVNSPLHF.

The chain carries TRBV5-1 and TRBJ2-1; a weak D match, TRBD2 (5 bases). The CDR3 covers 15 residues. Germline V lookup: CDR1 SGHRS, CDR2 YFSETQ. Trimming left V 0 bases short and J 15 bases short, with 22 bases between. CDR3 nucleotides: TGCGCCAGCAGCTTGGAGGGTCCCGGGATCCCGTTGCGGTTCTTC. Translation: CASSLEGPGIPLRFF.

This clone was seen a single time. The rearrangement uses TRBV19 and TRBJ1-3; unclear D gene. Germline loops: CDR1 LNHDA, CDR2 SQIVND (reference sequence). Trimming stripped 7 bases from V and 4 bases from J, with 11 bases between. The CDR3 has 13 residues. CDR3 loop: CASMMLWGNTIYF. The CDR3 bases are TGTGCCAGTATGATGCTATGGGGAAACACCATATATTTT.

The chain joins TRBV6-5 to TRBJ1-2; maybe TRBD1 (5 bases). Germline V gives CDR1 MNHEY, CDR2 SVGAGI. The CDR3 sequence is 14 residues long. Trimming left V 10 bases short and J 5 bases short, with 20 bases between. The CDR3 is CATSGGQGRYGYTF. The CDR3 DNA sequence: TGTGCCACCTCGGGAGGTCAGGGTCGGTATGGCTACACCTTC.

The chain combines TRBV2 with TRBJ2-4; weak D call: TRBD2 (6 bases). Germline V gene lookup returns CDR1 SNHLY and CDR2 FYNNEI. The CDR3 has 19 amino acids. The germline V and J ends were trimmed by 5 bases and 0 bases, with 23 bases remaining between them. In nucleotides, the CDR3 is TGTGCCAGCAGTCCAAGGGTGGGTAGCGGTACCCTAGCCAAAAACATTCAGTACTTC. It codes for CASSPRVGSGTLAKNIQYF.